A single sample is the source of the 3 T cell receptor beta chains below, sequenced in a study of T cell clonality in common variable immunodeficiency. Data came from immunoSEQ multiplex PCR; TCRdb stores just in-frame clones and leaves some out. Recorded here are about 60,000 clones, none singletons. Sequencing was done on a sample of peripheral blood mononuclear cells. The receptors come from a person aged 18 to 75 in good health.

This clone was observed many times. The CDR3 goes on 3 residues after the read ends, and that part is filled in from the germline J gene. This chain connects TRBV29-1 to TRBJ1-1; D is unclear. The CDR3 has 9 residues. Germline lookup yields CDR1 SQVTM and CDR2 ANQGSEA. Trimming shortened V by 6 bases and J by 3 bases, and 2 bases separated the two germline ends. The DNA read from the CDR3 is TGCAGCGTCGACACTGAA. It specifies CSVDTE. The entire CDR3 protein is CSVDTEAFF.

To note about this clone: The missing CDR3 end, 3 residues past where the read stops, is filled in from the germline J gene. The J gene is TRBJ2-1, the V gene TRBV10-3; 10 bases align to TRBD2. The germline V gene encodes CDR1 ENHRY and CDR2 SYGVKD. The trim removed 1 base at V and 9 bases at J, leaving 6 bases unmatched. This CDR3 is 15 amino acids long. CDR3 bases read: TGTGCCATCAGTGAGTTAAGCGGGAGGGCTCGTGAG. Its translation is CAISELSGRARE. The CDR3, in full, reads CAISELSGRAREQFF.

This clone was found many times. The CDR3 extends 3 residues past the end of the read, so its final part is completed from the germline J gene. This sequence joins TRBV5-1 and TRBJ2-1, with D unclear. The germline V gene encodes CDR1 SGHRS and CDR2 YFSETQ. The CDR3 is made up of 14 amino acids. The germline V and J ends were trimmed by 1 base and 4 bases, with 9 bases remaining between them. CDR3 sequence: CASSLRLEYNEQFF. The sequenced part of the CDR3 DNA is TGCGCCAGCAGCTTGAGGCTCGAATACAATGAG.